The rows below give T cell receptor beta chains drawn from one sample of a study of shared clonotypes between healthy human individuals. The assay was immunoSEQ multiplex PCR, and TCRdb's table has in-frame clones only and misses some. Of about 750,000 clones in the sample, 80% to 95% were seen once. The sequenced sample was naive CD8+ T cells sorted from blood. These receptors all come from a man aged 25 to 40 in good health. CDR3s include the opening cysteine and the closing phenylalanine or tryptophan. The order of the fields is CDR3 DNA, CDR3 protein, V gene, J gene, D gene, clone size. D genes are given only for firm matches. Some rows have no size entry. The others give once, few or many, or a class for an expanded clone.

CDR3nt: TGTGCCAGCAGGGGACGGACCTTAGGAAGGGAGCTGTTTTTT
CDR3aa: CASRGRTLGRELFF
v_gene: TRBV28
j_gene: TRBJ2-2
d_gene: .
abundance: .

CDR3nt: TGTGCCAGCAGCCATTATCTGTCTGGAGATACGCAGTATTTT
CDR3aa: CASSHYLSGDTQYF
v_gene: TRBV7-3
j_gene: TRBJ2-3
d_gene: .
abundance: .

CDR3nt: TGCAGCGTTGGGCCCCAGCCGGGCGGGGAGCTGTTTTTT
CDR3aa: CSVGPQPGGELFF
v_gene: TRBV29-1
j_gene: TRBJ2-2
d_gene: .
abundance: .

CDR3nt: TGTGCCAGTAGTATCCCCCCCATTCGGAACACCGGGGAGCTGTTTTTT
CDR3aa: CASSIPPIRNTGELFF
v_gene: TRBV19
j_gene: TRBJ2-2
d_gene: .
abundance: .

CDR3nt: TGTGCCAGCAGCTTGTGGGATACAGGCGACACTGAAGCTTTCTTT
CDR3aa: CASSLWDTGDTEAFF
v_gene: TRBV5-5
j_gene: TRBJ1-1
d_gene: .
abundance: once

CDR3nt: TGTGCCAGCAGTTTGATGCGGGAGGCCCTCGATGAGCAGTTCTTC
CDR3aa: CASSLMREALDEQFF
v_gene: TRBV27
j_gene: TRBJ2-1
d_gene: TRBD2
abundance: .

CDR3nt: TGTGCCAGCAGCCAAGTAATGGGGGGTCAGCCCCAGCATTTT
CDR3aa: CASSQVMGGQPQHF
v_gene: TRBV4-2
j_gene: TRBJ1-5
d_gene: .
abundance: .

CDR3nt: TGTGCCAGCAGCTTACCACCTCCGAGTTACGAGCAGTACTTC
CDR3aa: CASSLPPPSYEQYF
v_gene: TRBV7-2
j_gene: TRBJ2-7
d_gene: .
abundance: .

CDR3nt: TGTGCCAGCAGCGTAGAGTGGCTAGCGGGAGAGAAACAGAGGGAGCAGTACTTC
CDR3aa: CASSVEWLAGEKQREQYF
v_gene: TRBV9
j_gene: TRBJ2-7
d_gene: TRBD2
abundance: .

CDR3nt: TGTGCCAGCAGCGTAGCGGGACGCGCCGGAGATGAGCAGTTCTTC
CDR3aa: CASSVAGRAGDEQFF
v_gene: TRBV9
j_gene: TRBJ2-1
d_gene: .
abundance: .

CDR3nt: TGTGCCGTCGGAACGGGTCCCAGCTCCTACAATGAGCAGTTCTTC
CDR3aa: CAVGTGPSSYNEQFF
v_gene: TRBV7-8
j_gene: TRBJ2-1
d_gene: .
abundance: .

CDR3nt: TGTGCCAGCAGCTTTAGCGGGAACCCGACCGGGGAGCTGTTTTTT
CDR3aa: CASSFSGNPTGELFF
v_gene: TRBV7-2
j_gene: TRBJ2-2
d_gene: TRBD2
abundance: .

CDR3nt: TGTGCCAGTAGTAACTTAGGGCTAGCGGGAATGTATGAGCAGTTCTTC
CDR3aa: CASSNLGLAGMYEQFF
v_gene: TRBV19
j_gene: TRBJ2-1
d_gene: TRBD2
abundance: .

CDR3nt: TGCGCCAGCAGCCAAAGCGCGGCGGGAACGATCTCCTACGAGCAGTACTTC
CDR3aa: CASSQSAAGTISYEQYF
v_gene: TRBV4-3
j_gene: TRBJ2-7
d_gene: .
abundance: .

CDR3nt: TGTGCCAGCAGCGTAGGAGGCAGGCCGAAAGACGAGCAGTACTTC
CDR3aa: CASSVGGRPKDEQYF
v_gene: TRBV9
j_gene: TRBJ2-7
d_gene: .
abundance: .

CDR3nt: TGTGCCAGCAGCCTAATATCGGACAGGGGGCAAGAGACCCAGTACTTC
CDR3aa: CASSLISDRGQETQYF
v_gene: TRBV7-9
j_gene: TRBJ2-5
d_gene: TRBD1
abundance: .